This T cell receptor (beta chain) stems from a study of blood T cell repertoires in COVID-19. In the study overall: Whether acute or convalescent, the COVID-19 samples came from the United States, Italy and Spain. PBMCs, B-cell-depleted T cells, or T cells were the source of the cDNA or gDNA that made up the material.

Original processing methods: Amplification from reference gene primers served as the basis for estimated nucleated cell counts. Clones were read by immunoSEQ multiplex PCR, and TCRdb kept only the in-frame ones, dropping some. Clone size and V and J calls were adopted from that table, with D and trimming inferred from the DNA. The sample lists approximately 380,000 clones; about 85% were seen once. Germline V gives CDR1 SQVTM, CDR2 ANQGSEA. V shed 7 bases and J shed 4 bases, with 14 bases lying between them. The length of the CDR3 is 13 residues. The sequence was obtained from a woman aged 18-29 years with acute or convalescent COVID-19. The rearrangement links TRBV29-1 to TRBJ1-3; weak D call: TRBD1 (5 bases). Input material: peripheral blood. The chain's CDR3 is CSAGRGDGNTIYF. CDR3 sequence (DNA): TGCAGCGCCGGACGGGGGGACGGAAACACCATATATTTT.